This TCR beta chain was recovered during a study of human T cells and chemical hapten exposure. The wider study: Skin of the upper inner arm, approximately 2 cm by approximately 2 cm, received 2% DPC for sensitization. Weekly scalp doses of diphenylcyclopropenone were given to patients during the approximately 25-week study.

TCRdb reprocessed the RACE reads via MiXCR and lists one record per CDR3 protein. The sample includes approximately 110,000 distinct CDR3 sequences, 9.5% to 11% of them seen just once. Time point meaning: patch test 1, 2 weeks after DPC sensitization. Treatment specified: therapeutic diphenylcyclopropenone sensitization with weekly scalp DPC. Germline V gene sequence: CDR1 SEHNR, CDR2 FQNEAQ (reference sequence). Trimming cost V 0 bases and J 0 bases, with 8 bases left between them. The CDR3 is made up of 16 amino acids. Findings and caveats of the study: PT1 expanded TCR numbers tracked positively with patch test score.

This clonotype was picked up many times. Its antigen is as yet unknown. V is TRBV7-9 and J is TRBJ1-4; D unclear. This sequence originates from a woman aged 40 to 50 with alopecia areata. Some clones in this sample may be carry-over from other donors' samples. Sample: whole blood, taken in connection with sensitization to the hapten diphenylcyclopropenone (DPC). CDR3 loop: CASSLALRPTNEKLFF. The CDR3 nucleotides read TGTGCCAGCAGCTTAGCGCTCCGCCCAACTAATGAAAAACTGTTTTTT.